This TCR beta chain was profiled in a study of T-cell memory formation after mild COVID-19. This clonotype was detected ten times or more. The CDR3 extends over 15 amino acids. Trimming took 2 bases from V and 4 from J, leaving 9 bases between them. Each CDR3 protein gets one entry after TCRdb re-called the 5' RACE reads with MiXCR. Of 150,000 to 200,000 distinct CDR3 sequences in the sample, 11% are singletons; the top ten hold roughly 3.8%. The sequenced sample was PBMCs or a T cell subset sorted from them (not recorded which). This sequence joins TRBV12-3 or TRBV12-4 and TRBJ2-6; D gene uncertain. This sequence originates from a man younger than 35 who had mild COVID-19 (a few samples of this study predate the infection). Cell type and time point are not known. CDR3 coding DNA: TGTGCCAGCAGTTTAAAGGGTTCAGGGGCCAACGTCCTGACTTTC. This translates into CASSLKGSGANVLTF.